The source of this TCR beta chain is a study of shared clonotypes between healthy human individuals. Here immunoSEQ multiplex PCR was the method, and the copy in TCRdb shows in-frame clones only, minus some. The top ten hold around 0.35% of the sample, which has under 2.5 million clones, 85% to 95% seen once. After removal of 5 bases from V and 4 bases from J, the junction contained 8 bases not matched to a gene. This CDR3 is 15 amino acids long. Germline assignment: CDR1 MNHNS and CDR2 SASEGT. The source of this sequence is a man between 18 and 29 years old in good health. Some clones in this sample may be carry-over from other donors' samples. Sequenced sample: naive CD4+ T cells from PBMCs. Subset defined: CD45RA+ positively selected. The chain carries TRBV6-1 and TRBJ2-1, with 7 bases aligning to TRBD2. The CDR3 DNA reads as TGTGCCAGCAGTCTGGGGGGACTACAATACAATGAGCAGTTCTTC. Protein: CASSLGGLQYNEQFF.